The 8 T cell receptor beta chains in this list originate from one sample, sequenced in a study of CD8 T cells in Susac syndrome. Reverse transcription of about 0.45 to 1 ug RNA was performed with random hexamers. MiXCR, applied by TCRdb to the immunoSEQ multiplex PCR reads, yields one record per CDR3 protein. Of around 130,000 distinct CDR3 sequences listed, about 93% are singletons. The sample taken for sequencing was CD4+ T cells from PBMCs. The receptors originated from a human donor in good health.

The chain has TRBV12-3 or TRBV12-4 and TRBJ1-1; D gene uncertain. This CDR3 contains 13 residues. Deletions cut 3 bases from V and 7 bases from J, with 12 bases between. In DNA, the CDR3 is TGTGCCAGCAGTTTTAAGGTAGTCGGTGAAGCTTTCTTT. Its protein product is CASSFKVVGEAFF.

The chain couples TRBV3-1 to TRBJ2-5; D unresolved. Trimming took off 2 bases at V and 7 bases at J, with 8 bases between the two ends. Germline CDR1 is LGHDT and CDR2 is YNNKEL (reference sequence). This CDR3 comprises 12 residues. The chain's CDR3 is CASSQPRSTQYF. The CDR3, as DNA: TGTGCCAGCAGCCAACCCAGGTCGACCCAGTACTTC.

V and J are TRBV7-8 and TRBJ2-7; weak D call: TRBD1 (8 bases). Germline lookup yields CDR1 SGHVS and CDR2 FQNEAQ. This CDR3 region has 14 residues. V lost 4 bases, J lost 4 bases, and 14 bases lay in between. DNA for the CDR3: TGTGCCAGCAGCTCGTCACAGGGGGGGTACGAGCAGTACTTC. It is translated as CASSSSQGGYEQYF.

The chain's CDR3 is CASSYEGRGRETQYF. CDR3 in DNA: TGTGCCAGCAGTTATGAAGGCAGGGGAAGAGAGACCCAGTACTTC. V usage is TRBV6-5 and J usage is TRBJ2-5; D is perhaps TRBD1 (6 bases). The germline V and J ends were trimmed by 3 bases and 4 bases, with 15 bases remaining between them. The CDR3 is 15 residues long. Per germline, CDR1 MNHEY and CDR2 SVGAGI.

CDR3 sequence (DNA): TGTGCCAGCAGCCAACTAGCGGCCGACTTCCTGGAGCAGTACTTC. Protein sequence: CASSQLAADFLEQYF. The J gene is TRBJ2-7, the V gene TRBV7-2, with 8 bases aligning to TRBD2. CDR3 size: 15 residues. Germline trimming cut 5 bases from V and 7 bases from J; bases unmatched to any gene: 13. Germline CDR1 is SGHTA and CDR2 is FQGNSA.

The V gene is TRBV9, the J gene TRBJ2-1, with a possible D match to TRBD1 (6 bases). Per germline, CDR1 SGDLS and CDR2 YYNGEE. This CDR3 spans 16 amino acids. V lost 4 bases to trimming and J lost 2 bases, with 16 bases between them. The CDR3 is CASSPEQGWTYNEQFF. CDR3 nucleotide sequence: TGTGCCAGCAGCCCAGAACAGGGTTGGACCTACAATGAGCAGTTCTTC.

The chain couples TRBV30 to TRBJ2-7; 7 bases agree with TRBD1. CDR1 and CDR2 from the germline V gene are GTSNPN and SVGIG (reference sequence). V shed 6 bases, J shed 2 bases, and the junction held 4 bases outside the gene matches. The CDR3 has 12 amino acids. The CDR3 is CACRDRTYEQYF. CDR3 in DNA: TGTGCCTGCCGGGACAGAACCTACGAGCAGTACTTC.

The table lists this clonotype with a count of one. The rearrangement joins TRBV20-1 to TRBJ2-5, with 12 bases that match TRBD2. Per germline, CDR1 DFQATT and CDR2 SNEGSKA (reference sequence). Trimming cost V 4 bases and J 1 base; bases outside gene matches: 7. The CDR3 is 16 amino acids. The CDR3 DNA follows: TGCAGTGCTATCGTGCTAGCGGGAGGGCCCCAAGAGACCCAGTACTTC. Protein sequence: CSAIVLAGGPQETQYF.